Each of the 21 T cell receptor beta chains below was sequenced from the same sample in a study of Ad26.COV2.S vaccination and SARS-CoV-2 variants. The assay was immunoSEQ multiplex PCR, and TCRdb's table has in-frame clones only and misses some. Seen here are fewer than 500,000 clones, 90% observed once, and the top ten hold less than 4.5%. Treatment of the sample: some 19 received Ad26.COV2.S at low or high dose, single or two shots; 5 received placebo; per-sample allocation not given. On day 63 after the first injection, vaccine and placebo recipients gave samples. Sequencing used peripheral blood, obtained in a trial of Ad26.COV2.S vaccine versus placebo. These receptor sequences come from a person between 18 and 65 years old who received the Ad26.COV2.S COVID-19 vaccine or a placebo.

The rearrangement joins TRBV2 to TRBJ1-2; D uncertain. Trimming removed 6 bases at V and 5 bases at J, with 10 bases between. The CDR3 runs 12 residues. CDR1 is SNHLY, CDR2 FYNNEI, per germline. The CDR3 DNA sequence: TGTGCCAGCAGCGCGGCGGGATATGGCTACACCTTC. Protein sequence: CASSAAGYGYTF.

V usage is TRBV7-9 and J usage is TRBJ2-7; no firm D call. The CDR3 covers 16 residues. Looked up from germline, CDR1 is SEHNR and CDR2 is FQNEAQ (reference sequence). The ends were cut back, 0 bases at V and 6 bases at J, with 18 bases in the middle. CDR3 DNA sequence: TGTGCCAGCAGCTTAGCTGGTCAGAACTGGGGTGTCGAGCAGTACTTC. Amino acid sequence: CASSLAGQNWGVEQYF.

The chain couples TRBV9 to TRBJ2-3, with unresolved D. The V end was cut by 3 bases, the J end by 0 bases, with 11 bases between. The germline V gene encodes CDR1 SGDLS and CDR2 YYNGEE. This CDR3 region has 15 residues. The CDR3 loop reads CASSGDMGSTDTQYF. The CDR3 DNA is TGTGCCAGCAGCGGTGATATGGGTAGCACAGATACGCAGTATTTT.

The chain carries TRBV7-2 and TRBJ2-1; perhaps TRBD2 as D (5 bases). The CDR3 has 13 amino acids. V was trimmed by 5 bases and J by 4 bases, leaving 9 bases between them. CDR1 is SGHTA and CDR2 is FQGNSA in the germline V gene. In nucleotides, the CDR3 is TGTGCCAGCAGCCCTACTAGGTACAATGAGCAGTTCTTC. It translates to CASSPTRYNEQFF.

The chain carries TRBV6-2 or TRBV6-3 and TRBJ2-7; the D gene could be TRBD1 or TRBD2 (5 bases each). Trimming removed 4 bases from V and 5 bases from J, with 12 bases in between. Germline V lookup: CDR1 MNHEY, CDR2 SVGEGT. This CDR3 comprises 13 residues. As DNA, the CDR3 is TGTGCCAGCAGTTTCGTTAGAGGGGACGAGCAGTACTTC. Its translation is CASSFVRGDEQYF.

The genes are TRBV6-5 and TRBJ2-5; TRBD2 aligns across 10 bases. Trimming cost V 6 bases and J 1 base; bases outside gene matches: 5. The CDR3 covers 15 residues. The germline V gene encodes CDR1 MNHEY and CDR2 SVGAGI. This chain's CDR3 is CASSRGLAAQETQYF. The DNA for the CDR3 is TGTGCCAGCAGCCGTGGACTAGCGGCCCAAGAGACCCAGTACTTC.

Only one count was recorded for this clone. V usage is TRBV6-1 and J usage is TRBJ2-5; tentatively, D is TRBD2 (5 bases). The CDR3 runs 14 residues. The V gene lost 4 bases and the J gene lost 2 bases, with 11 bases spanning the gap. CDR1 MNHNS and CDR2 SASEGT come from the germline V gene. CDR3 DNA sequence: TGTGCCAGCAGTGGAATAGCGTCGCAAGAGACCCAGTACTTC. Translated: CASSGIASQETQYF.

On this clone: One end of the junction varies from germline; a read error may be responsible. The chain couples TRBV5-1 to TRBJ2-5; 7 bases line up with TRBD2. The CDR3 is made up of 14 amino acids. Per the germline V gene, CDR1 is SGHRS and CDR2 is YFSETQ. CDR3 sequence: CASSPGGGQGTQYF. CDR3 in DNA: TGCGCCAGCAGCCCCGGGGGAGGGCAAGGGACCCAGTACTTC.

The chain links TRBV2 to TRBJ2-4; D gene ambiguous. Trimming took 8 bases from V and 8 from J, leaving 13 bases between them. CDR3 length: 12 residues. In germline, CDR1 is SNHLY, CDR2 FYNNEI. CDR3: CASGSNVDIQYF. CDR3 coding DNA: TGTGCCAGCGGTTCCAACGTGGACATTCAGTACTTC.

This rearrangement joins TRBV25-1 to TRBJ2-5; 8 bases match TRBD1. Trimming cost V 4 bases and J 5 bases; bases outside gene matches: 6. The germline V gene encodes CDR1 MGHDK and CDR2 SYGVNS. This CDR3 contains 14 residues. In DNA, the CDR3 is TGTGCCAGCAGTGTTCCGGACAGGGCGGAGACCCAGTACTTC. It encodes CASSVPDRAETQYF.

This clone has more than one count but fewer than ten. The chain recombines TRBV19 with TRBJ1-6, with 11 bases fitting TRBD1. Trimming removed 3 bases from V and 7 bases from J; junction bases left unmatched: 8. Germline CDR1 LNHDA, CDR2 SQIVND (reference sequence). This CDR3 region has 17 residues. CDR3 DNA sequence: TGTGCCAGTAGTATCGGACAGGGGGCACTAGGGAATTCACCCCTCCACTTT. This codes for CASSIGQGALGNSPLHF.

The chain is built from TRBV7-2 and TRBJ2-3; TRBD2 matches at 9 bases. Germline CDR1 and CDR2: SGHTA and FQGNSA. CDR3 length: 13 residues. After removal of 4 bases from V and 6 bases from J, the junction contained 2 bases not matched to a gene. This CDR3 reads CASSSTSGDTQYF. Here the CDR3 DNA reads TGTGCCAGCAGCTCGACTAGCGGTGATACGCAGTATTTT.

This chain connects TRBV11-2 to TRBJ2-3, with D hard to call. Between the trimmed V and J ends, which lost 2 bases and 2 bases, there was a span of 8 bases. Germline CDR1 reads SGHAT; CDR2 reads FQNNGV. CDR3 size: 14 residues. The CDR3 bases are TGTGCCAGCAGCTTACGGACCAACACAGATACGCAGTATTTT. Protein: CASSLRTNTDTQYF. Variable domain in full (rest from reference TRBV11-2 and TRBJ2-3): EAGVAQSPRYKIIEKRQSVAFWCNPISGHATLYWYQQILGQGPKLLIQFQNNGVVDDSQLPKDRFSAERLKGVDSTLKIQPAKLEDSAVYLCASSLRTNTDTQYFGPGTRLTVL.

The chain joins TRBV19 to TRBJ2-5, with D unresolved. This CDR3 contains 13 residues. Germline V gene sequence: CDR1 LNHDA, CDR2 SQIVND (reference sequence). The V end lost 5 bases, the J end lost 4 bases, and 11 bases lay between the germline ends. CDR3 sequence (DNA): TGTGCCAGTAGTGAGGCTTGGGGAGAGACCCAGTACTTC. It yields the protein CASSEAWGETQYF. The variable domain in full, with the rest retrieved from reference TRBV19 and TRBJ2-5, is DGGITQSPKYLFRKEGQNVTLSCEQNLNHDAMYWYRQDPGQGLRLIYYSQIVNDFQKGDIAEGYSVSREKKESFPLTVTSAQKNPTAFYLCASSEAWGETQYFGPGTRLLVL.

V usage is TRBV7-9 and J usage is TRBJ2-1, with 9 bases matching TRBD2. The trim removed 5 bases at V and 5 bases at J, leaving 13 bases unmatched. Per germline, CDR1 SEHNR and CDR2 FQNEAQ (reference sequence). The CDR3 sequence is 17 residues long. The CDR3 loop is CASSTTSGPRKNNEQFF. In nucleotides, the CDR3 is TGTGCCAGCAGCACTACTAGCGGGCCCCGGAAGAACAATGAGCAGTTCTTC. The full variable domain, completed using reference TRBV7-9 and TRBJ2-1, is DTGVSQNPRHKITKRGQNVTFRCDPISEHNRLYWYRQTLGQGPEFLTYFQNEAQLEKSRLLSDRFSAERPKGSFSTLEIQRTEQGDSAMYLCASSTTSGPRKNNEQFFGPGTRLTVL.

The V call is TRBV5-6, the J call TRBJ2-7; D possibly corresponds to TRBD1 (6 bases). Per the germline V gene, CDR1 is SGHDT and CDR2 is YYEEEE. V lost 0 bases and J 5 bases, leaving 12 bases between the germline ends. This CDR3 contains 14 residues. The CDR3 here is CASSLAAGADEQYF. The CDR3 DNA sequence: TGTGCCAGCAGCTTGGCGGCAGGGGCAGACGAGCAGTACTTC.

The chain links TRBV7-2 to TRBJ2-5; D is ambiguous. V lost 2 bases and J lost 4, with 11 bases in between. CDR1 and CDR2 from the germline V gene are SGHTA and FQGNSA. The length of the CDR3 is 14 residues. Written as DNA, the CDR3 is TGTGCCAGCAGCTTAATGCCCCAGGTAGAGACCCAGTACTTC. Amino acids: CASSLMPQVETQYF.

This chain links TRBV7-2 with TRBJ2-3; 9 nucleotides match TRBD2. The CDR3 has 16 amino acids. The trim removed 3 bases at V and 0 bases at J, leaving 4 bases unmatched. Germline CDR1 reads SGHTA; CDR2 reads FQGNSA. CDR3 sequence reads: CASSLGLAQSTDTQYF. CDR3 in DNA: TGTGCCAGCAGCTTGGGACTAGCCCAAAGCACAGATACGCAGTATTTT.

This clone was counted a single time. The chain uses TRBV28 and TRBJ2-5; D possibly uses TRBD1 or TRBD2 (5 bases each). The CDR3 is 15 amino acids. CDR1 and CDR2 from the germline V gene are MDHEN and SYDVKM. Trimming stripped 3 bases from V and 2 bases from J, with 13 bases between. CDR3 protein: CASSFSTTGQETQYF. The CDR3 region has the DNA TGTGCCAGCAGTTTCTCGACTACAGGACAAGAGACCCAGTACTTC.

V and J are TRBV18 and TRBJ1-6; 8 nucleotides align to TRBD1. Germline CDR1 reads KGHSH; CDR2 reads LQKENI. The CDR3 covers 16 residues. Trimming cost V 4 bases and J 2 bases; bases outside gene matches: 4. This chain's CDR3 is CASSLTGATYNSPLHF. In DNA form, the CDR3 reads TGTGCCAGCTCACTGACAGGGGCGACCTATAATTCACCCCTCCACTTT. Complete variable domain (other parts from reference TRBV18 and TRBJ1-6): NAGVMQNPRHLVRRRGQEARLRCSPMKGHSHVYWYRQLPEEGLKFMVYLQKENIIDESGMPKERFSAEFPKEGPSILRIQQVVRGDSAAYFCASSLTGATYNSPLHFGNGTRLTVT.

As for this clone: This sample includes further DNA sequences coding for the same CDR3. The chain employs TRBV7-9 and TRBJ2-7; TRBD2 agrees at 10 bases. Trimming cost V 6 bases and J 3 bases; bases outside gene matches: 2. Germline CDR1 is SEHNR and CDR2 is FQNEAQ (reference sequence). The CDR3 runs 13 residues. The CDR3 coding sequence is TGTGCCAGCAGTCTAGCGGGAGTCTACGAGCAGTACTTC. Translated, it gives CASSLAGVYEQYF.